The rows below give T cell receptor beta chains drawn from one sample of a study of blood T cell dynamics during melanoma immunotherapy. The data were produced by immunoSEQ multiplex PCR, yet TCRdb's version contains in-frame clones alone and is incomplete. The sample holds 9,900 or so clones, approximately 84% seen once. The sequences come from blood, collected from a patient treated with checkpoint blockade. Receptor source: a human donor with melanoma. Each CDR3 is given with its conserved first and last residue.

V,CDR3
TRBV6-4,CASSGKAEDTQYF
TRBV27,CASSWAGTLAGELFF
TRBV6-5,CASSMQGAGSYTF
TRBV19,CASSIPAGQGEDTQYF
TRBV7-9,CASSPGRTQANVLTF
TRBV7-9,CASSPSSRGRLDTQYF
TRBV9,CASSAEPGGSNTGELFF
TRBV7-2,CASRDRGNTEAFF
TRBV5-1,CASSPGGAYQETQYF
TRBV9,CASYSNGQFF
TRBV6-5,CASSEQGKRNTEAFF
TRBV5-1,CASSLARVIEYF
TRBV2,CASRGTSGETQYF
TRBV30,CAWSGGVYQPQHF
TRBV18,CASSPREAYTEAFF
TRBV11-2,CASSAQGHSYYGYTF
TRBV7-2,CASSTGFYEQYF
TRBV7-2,CASSSGTVGNTIYF
TRBV10-3,CAISERGGDTEAFF
TRBV9,CASSAQVGADEQFF
TRBV7-9,CASSLGVGQGERSAQHF
TRBV5-1,CASSWGPRNTEAFF
TRBV27,CASSPWTGSDTQYF
TRBV6-1,CASSEINRPTDGYTF
TRBV20-1,CSARKGYEQYF
TRBV19,CASSISSASYNEQFF
TRBV7-9,CASGKTSYEQYF
TRBV7-2,CASSSQAGGRETQYF
TRBV7-2,CASSPRVVGGLNTGELFF
TRBV4-3,CASSHGMGPTYEQYF
TRBV6-6,CASILPGQGEPLHF
TRBV5-5,CASSPTGLGAEAFF
TRBV6-5,CASMGLADTGELFF
TRBV7-2,CASSLGLAHNEQFF
TRBV5-6,CASSLGAGGGSSEQFF
TRBV7-2,CASSFYREGYTF
TRBV30,CACRTRTGGTVGYTF
TRBV5-5,CASSLTPPGTGELFF
TRBV6-1,CASLEGGARETQYF
TRBV5-1,CASSLGGYEQYF
TRBV18,CASSPTLAKNIQYF
TRBV19,CATKRWTSGGDNEQFF
TRBV6-5,CASSSTATGLYEQYF
TRBV21-1,CASRKNKGDRGYEQYF
TRBV6-5,CASGQTGASYEQYF
TRBV7-3,CASSFSGGASQIPTPDTQYF
TRBV5-1,CASSLEGVRLDTQYF
TRBV5-6,CASSLAYSDLAGYQETQYF